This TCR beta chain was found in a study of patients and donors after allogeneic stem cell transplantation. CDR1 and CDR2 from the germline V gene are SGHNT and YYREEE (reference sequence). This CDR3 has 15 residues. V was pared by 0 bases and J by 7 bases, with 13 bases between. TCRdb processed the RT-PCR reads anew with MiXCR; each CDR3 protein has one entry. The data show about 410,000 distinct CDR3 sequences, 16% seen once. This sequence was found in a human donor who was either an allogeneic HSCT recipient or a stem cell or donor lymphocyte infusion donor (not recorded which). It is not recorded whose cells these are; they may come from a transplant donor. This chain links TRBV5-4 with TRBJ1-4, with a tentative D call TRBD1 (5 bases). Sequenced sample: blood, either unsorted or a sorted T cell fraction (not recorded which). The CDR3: CASSLGGVGFEKLFF. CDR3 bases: TGTGCCAGCAGCTTGGGGGGGGTCGGGTTTGAAAAACTGTTTTTT.